This T cell receptor (beta chain) was retrieved from a study of cytomegalovirus exposure and HLA in healthy donors. Notes on the study in general: Using the classifier, cytomegalovirus status was reportedly diagnosed with high specificity and sensitivity. Later on, a genetic analysis was performed. It linked a missense variant in DCLRE1C with V- and J-gene trimming of TCR beta.

The study ran its PCR with 60 Vbeta and 13 Jbeta primers. TCRdb's table, derived via immunoSEQ multiplex PCR, lists solely in-frame clones and lacks some. The data show about 140,000 clones, 70% to 85% seen once. Per germline, CDR1 GTSNPN and CDR2 SVGIG (reference sequence). V shed 0 bases and J shed 10 bases, with 9 bases lying between them. The CDR3 has 11 residues. Remarks on this clone: Its antigen remains unknown.

The receptor comes from a young man in good health and CMV-seropositive. Specimen: PBMCs. The genes are TRBV30 and TRBJ2-5, with D perhaps matching TRBD2 (6 bases). In DNA, the CDR3 is TGTGCCTGGAGTGTGGGAGGTTACCAGTACTTC. The encoded protein is CAWSVGGYQYF.